The next 10 T cell receptor beta chains were all read from a single sample in a study of blood T cell repertoires in COVID-19. Profiled with immunoSEQ multiplex PCR; TCRdb holds only in-frame clones, not every one. The sample consists of tens of thousands of clones, 88% of them appearing once. The sequencing sample was made of peripheral blood. The receptors were gathered from a human donor in a cohort sampled during active COVID-19.

The rearrangement links TRBV28 to TRBJ2-1; 7 bases map to TRBD2. Losses at the gene ends were 2 bases for V and 1 base for J; bases not matched to a gene: 5. The CDR3 totals 16 residues. Looked up from germline, CDR1 is MDHEN and CDR2 is SYDVKM. CDR3 DNA sequence: TGTGCCAGCAGTTTAAAGACTAGCCGTTCCTACAATGAGCAGTTCTTC. It codes for CASSLKTSRSYNEQFF.

The chain couples TRBV28 to TRBJ2-2; 9 nucleotides match TRBD2. Germline trimming cut 11 bases from V and 0 bases from J; bases unmatched to any gene: 4. The CDR3 loop spans 14 amino acids. Per germline, CDR1 MDHEN and CDR2 SYDVKM. The CDR3 sequence is CARGGGSNTGELFF. The CDR3 DNA follows: TGTGCCCGCGGGGGGGGTTCGAACACCGGGGAGCTGTTTTTT.

The CDR3 reads CASSVEVLAGDTGELFF. The CDR3 coding sequence is TGTGCCAGCAGCGTAGAGGTACTAGCGGGGGACACCGGGGAGCTGTTTTTT. V is TRBV9 and J is TRBJ2-2, with TRBD2 matching over 11 bases. The V and J ends lost 0 bases and 3 bases, in that order; junction bases with no gene match: 4. There are 17 residues in the CDR3. Germline assignment: CDR1 SGDLS and CDR2 YYNGEE.

DNA for the CDR3: TGTGCCAGCAGTGGGAGGGCTACCGGGGAGCTGTTTTTT. It specifies CASSGRATGELFF. V is TRBV2 and J is TRBJ2-2; the D gene is possibly TRBD2 (6 bases). The V gene lost 4 bases and the J gene lost 5 bases, with 8 bases spanning the gap. This CDR3 contains 13 residues. Germline lookup yields CDR1 SNHLY and CDR2 FYNNEI.

J is TRBJ2-1 and V is TRBV5-5; TRBD2 might be the D (5 bases). This CDR3 region has 14 residues. CDR1 is SGHKS, CDR2 YYEKEE, per germline (reference sequence). The V end lost 0 bases, the J end lost 8 bases, and 12 bases lay between the germline ends. The CDR3 sequence is CASSLAPHGDEQFF. In DNA form, the CDR3 reads TGTGCCAGCAGCTTGGCACCCCACGGGGATGAGCAGTTCTTC.

Notes on this clone: A read error may account for a junction end that differs from germline. The rearrangement uses TRBV6-6 and TRBJ1-2; TRBD1 is a possible D gene (5 bases). The germline V gene encodes CDR1 MNHNY and CDR2 SVGAGI (reference sequence). The CDR3 is 12 amino acids. The CDR3 nucleotides read TGTGCCAGCAGTTACTCTACCGGGACGGGAGACTTC. It encodes CASSYSTGTGDF.

This rearrangement joins TRBV18 to TRBJ2-5; D possibly corresponds to TRBD2 (5 bases). This CDR3 comprises 14 residues. Trimming shortened V by 3 bases and J by 0 bases, and 8 bases separated the two germline ends. Per germline, CDR1 KGHSH and CDR2 LQKENI. The CDR3 coding sequence is TGTGCCAGCTCACCGCGGAGGAACCAAGAGACCCAGTACTTC. This encodes CASSPRRNQETQYF.

This clone was observed a few times. The V call is TRBV6-4, the J call TRBJ2-3, with 7 bases identical to TRBD1. This CDR3 is 15 amino acids long. Germline loops: CDR1 MRHNA, CDR2 SNTAGT. V was clipped by 5 bases and J by 0 bases; unmatched bases: 5. The chain's CDR3 is CASSRTGISTDTQYF. The CDR3 DNA follows: TGTGCCAGCAGTCGGACAGGAATCAGCACAGATACGCAGTATTTT.

Relative to its sample, this clone is medium-sized. The chain employs TRBV6-4 and TRBJ2-2; 11 positions match TRBD1. The CDR3 has 15 residues. V was clipped by 4 bases and J by 3 bases; unmatched bases: 1. Germline V gives CDR1 MRHNA, CDR2 SNTAGT. In DNA, the CDR3 is TGTGCCAGCAGTGGGACAGGGGGCGACACCGGGGAGCTGTTTTTT. The encoded protein is CASSGTGGDTGELFF.

This clone was detected a few times. The CDR3 sequence: CASSSTGGRSPLHF. CDR3 in DNA: TGCGCCAGCAGCTCGACAGGGGGAAGGTCACCCCTCCACTTT. The gene calls are TRBV5-1 and TRBJ1-6; 9 bases fit TRBD1. The V and J ends lost 3 bases and 10 bases, in that order; junction bases with no gene match: 5. The CDR3 is 14 residues long. Germline V gives CDR1 SGHRS, CDR2 YFSETQ.